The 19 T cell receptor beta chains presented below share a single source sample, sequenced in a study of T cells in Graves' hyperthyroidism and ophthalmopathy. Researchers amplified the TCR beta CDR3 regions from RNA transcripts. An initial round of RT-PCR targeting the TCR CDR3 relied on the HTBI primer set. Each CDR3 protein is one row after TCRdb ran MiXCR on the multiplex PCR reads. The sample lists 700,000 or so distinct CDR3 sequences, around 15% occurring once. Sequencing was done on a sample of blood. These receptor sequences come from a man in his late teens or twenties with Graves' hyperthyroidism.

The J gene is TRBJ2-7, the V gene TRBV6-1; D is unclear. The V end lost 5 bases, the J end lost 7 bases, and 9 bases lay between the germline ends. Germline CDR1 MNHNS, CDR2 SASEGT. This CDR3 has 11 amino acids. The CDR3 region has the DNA TGTGCCAGCAGTCGGACCCGGGAGCAGTACTTC. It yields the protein CASSRTREQYF.

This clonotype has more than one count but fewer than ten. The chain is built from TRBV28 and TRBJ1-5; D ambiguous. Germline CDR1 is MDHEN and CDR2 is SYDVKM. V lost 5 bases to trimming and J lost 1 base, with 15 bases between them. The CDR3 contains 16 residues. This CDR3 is CASSLTYYRSNQPQHF. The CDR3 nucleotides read TGTGCCAGCAGTCTAACTTACTACAGAAGCAATCAGCCCCAGCATTTT.

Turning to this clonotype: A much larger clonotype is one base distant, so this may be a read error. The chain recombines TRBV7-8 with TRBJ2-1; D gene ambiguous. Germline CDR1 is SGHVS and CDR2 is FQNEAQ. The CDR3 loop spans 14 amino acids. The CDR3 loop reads CTSSQVLIQNEQFF. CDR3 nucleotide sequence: TGTACCAGCAGTCAAGTACTGATTCAGAATGAGCAGTTCTTC.

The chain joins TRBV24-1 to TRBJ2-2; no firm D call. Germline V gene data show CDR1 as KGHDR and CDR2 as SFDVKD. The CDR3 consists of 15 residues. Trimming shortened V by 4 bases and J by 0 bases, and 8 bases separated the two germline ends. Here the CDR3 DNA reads TGTGCCACCAGTGACCCTACAACGAACACCGGGGAGCTGTTTTTT. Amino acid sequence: CATSDPTTNTGELFF.

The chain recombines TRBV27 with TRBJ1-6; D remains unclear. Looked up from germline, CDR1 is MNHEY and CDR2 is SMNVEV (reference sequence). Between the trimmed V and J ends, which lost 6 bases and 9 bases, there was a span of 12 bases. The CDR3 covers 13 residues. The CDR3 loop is CASSSNRLSPLHF. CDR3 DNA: TGTGCCAGCAGCTCGAACCGGCTTTCACCCCTCCACTTT.

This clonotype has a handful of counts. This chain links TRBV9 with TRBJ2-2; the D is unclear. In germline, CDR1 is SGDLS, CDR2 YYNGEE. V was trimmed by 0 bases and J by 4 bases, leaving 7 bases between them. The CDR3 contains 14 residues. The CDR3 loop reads CASSVEYFTGELFF. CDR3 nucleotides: TGTGCCAGCAGCGTAGAATACTTCACCGGGGAGCTGTTTTTT.

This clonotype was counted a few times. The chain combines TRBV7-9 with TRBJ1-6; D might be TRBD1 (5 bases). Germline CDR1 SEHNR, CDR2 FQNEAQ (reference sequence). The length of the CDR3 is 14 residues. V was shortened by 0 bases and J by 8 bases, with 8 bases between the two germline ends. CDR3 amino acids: CASSLAPGDSPLHF. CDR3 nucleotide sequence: TGTGCCAGCAGCTTAGCGCCGGGGGATTCACCCCTCCACTTT.

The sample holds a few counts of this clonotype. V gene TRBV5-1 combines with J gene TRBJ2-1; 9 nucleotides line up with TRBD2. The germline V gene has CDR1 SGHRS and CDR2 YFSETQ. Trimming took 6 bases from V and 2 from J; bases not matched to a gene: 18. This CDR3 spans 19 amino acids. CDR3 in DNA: TGCGCCAGCAACTCCGTAGTGGGTAGCGGGAGTGGAACCTACAATGAGCAGTTCTTC. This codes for CASNSVVGSGSGTYNEQFF.

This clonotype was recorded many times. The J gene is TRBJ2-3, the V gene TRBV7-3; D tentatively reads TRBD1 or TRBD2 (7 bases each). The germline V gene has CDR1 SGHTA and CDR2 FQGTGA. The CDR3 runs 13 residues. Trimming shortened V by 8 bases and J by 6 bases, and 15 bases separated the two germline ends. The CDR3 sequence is CASSGGAGDTQYF. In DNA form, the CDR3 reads TGTGCCAGCTCAGGGGGGGCCGGCGATACGCAGTATTTT.

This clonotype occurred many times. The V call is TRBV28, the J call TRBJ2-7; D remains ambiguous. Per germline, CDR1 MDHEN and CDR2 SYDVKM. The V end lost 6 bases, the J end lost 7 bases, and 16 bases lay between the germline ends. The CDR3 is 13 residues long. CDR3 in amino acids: CASSPRPSKEQYF. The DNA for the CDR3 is TGTGCCAGCAGCCCCCGCCCCTCGAAGGAGCAGTACTTC.

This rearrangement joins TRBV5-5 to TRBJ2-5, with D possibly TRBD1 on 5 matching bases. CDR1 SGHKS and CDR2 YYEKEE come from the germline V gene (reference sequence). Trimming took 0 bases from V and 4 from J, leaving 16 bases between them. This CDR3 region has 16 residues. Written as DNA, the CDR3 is TGTGCCAGCAGCTTGGAAGGCAGGGTATCTCCAGAGACCCAGTACTTC. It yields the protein CASSLEGRVSPETQYF.

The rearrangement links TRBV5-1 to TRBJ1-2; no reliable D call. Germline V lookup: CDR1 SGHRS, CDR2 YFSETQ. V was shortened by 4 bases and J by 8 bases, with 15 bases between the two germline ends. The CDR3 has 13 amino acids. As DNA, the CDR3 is TGCGCCAGCAGCGTGGCGACCGCGAAGGGCTACACCTTC. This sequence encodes CASSVATAKGYTF.

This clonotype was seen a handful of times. The CDR3: CASSEGQGGYGYTF. The DNA for the CDR3 is TGCGCCAGCAGCGAGGGACAGGGCGGCTATGGCTACACCTTC. The chain has TRBV5-1 and TRBJ1-2, with 9 bases aligning to TRBD1. CDR1 is SGHRS and CDR2 is YFSETQ in the germline V gene. With V trimmed by 4 bases and J by 4 bases, 5 bases remained unmatched. This CDR3 has 14 residues.

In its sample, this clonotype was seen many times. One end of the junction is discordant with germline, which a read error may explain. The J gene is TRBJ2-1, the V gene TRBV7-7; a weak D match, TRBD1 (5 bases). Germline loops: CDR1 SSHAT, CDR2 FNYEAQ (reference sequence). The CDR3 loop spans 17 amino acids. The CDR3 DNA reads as TGTGCTAGCAGCCGTCTCTTAGGGGCCGATGACTACAATGAGCAGTTCTTC. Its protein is CASSRLLGADDYNEQFF. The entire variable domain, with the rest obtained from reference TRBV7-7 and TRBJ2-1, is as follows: GAGVSQSPRYKVTKRGQDVTLRCDPISSHATLYWYQQALGQGPEFLTYFNYEAQPDKSGLPSDRFSAERPEGSISTLTIQRTEQRDSAMYRCASSRLLGADDYNEQFFGPGTRLTVL.

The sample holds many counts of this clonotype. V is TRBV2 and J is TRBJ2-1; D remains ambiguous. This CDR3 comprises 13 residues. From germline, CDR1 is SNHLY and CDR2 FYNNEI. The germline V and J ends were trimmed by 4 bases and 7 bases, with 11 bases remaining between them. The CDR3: CASSASLPNEQFF. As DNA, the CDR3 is TGTGCCAGCAGTGCAAGTCTTCCGAATGAGCAGTTCTTC.

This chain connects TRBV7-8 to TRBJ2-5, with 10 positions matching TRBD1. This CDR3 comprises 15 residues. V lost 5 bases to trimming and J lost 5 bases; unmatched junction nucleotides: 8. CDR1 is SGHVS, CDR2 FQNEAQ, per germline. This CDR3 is CASSLTGTGVETQYF. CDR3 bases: TGTGCCAGCAGCCTAACCGGGACAGGGGTCGAGACCCAGTACTTC.

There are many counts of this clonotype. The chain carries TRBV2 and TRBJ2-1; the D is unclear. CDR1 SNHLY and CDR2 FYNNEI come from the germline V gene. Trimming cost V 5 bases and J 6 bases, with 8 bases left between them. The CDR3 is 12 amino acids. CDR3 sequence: CASSRTPNEQFF. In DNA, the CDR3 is TGTGCCAGCAGTCGAACCCCCAATGAGCAGTTCTTC.

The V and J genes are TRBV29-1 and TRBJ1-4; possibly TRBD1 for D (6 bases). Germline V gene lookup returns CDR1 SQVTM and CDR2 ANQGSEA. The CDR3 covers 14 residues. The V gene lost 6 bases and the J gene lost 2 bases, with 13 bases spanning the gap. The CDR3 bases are TGCAGCGTGTTTTTGGGGGGCACTAATGAAAAACTGTTTTTT. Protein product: CSVFLGGTNEKLFF.

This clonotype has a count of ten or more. The CDR3 sequence: CAWSAWDRETEAFF. In nucleotides, the CDR3 is TGTGCCTGGAGTGCTTGGGACAGGGAGACTGAAGCTTTCTTT. The genes are TRBV30 and TRBJ1-1; 9 positions match TRBD1. V lost 1 base and J lost 5; bases outside the gene matches: 5. Germline lookup yields CDR1 GTSNPN and CDR2 SVGIG (reference sequence). This CDR3 has 14 residues.